The 30 T cell receptor beta chains given below trace back to one sample, sequenced in a study of T cells in localized non-small cell lung cancer. The repertoire was sequenced with immunoSEQ multiplex PCR; TCRdb's copy has only in-frame clones and lacks some. The table lists roughly 30,000 clones, around nine tenths of them singletons, with 4% to 4.5% in the top ten. Specimen: peripheral blood, collected before any cancer treatment. These receptors all stem from a woman aged 40-75 years with stage I lung adenocarcinoma.

This sequence joins TRBV5-1 and TRBJ1-1; D remains ambiguous. From germline, CDR1 is SGHRS and CDR2 YFSETQ. The CDR3 is 13 residues long. Trimming removed 3 bases from V and 2 bases from J, with 8 bases in between. The CDR3 DNA is TGCGCCAGCAGCTGGCCCCCCAACACTGAAGCTTTCTTT. This codes for CASSWPPNTEAFF. Full variable domain (outside the CDR3, taken from reference TRBV5-1 and TRBJ1-1): KAGVTQTPRYLIKTRGQQVTLSCSPISGHRSVSWYQQTPGQGLQFLFEYFSETQRNKGNFPGRFSGRQFSNSRSEMNVSTLELGDSALYLCASSWPPNTEAFFGQGTRLTVV.

The gene calls are TRBV7-3 and TRBJ1-2; TRBD1 is a possible D gene (5 bases). The CDR3 spans 13 residues. CDR1 and CDR2 from the germline V gene are SGHTA and FQGTGA. The V gene lost 5 bases and the J gene lost 8 bases, with 15 bases spanning the gap. The CDR3 sequence is CASSTLTVGGYTF. The CDR3, as DNA: TGTGCCAGCAGCACCTTGACAGTTGGAGGCTACACCTTC.

The gene calls are TRBV7-3 and TRBJ2-7; D possibly matches TRBD1 or TRBD2 (5 bases each). The CDR3 runs 14 residues. CDR1 and CDR2 (germline): SGHTA, FQGTGA. Trimming removed 5 bases at V and 5 bases at J, with 16 bases between. CDR3 sequence (DNA): TGTGCCAGCAGCCCTTCCGGGACGGCTAACGAGCAGTACTTC. Its protein is CASSPSGTANEQYF.

The rearrangement joins TRBV7-3 to TRBJ2-5, with D perhaps matching TRBD1 or TRBD2 (6 bases each). The CDR3 is 14 amino acids. V lost 5 bases to trimming and J lost 5 bases, with 15 bases between them. Germline CDR1 and CDR2: SGHTA and FQGTGA. For the CDR3, the DNA is TGTGCCAGCAGCCCAAATGGGGGGCGCGAGACCCAGTACTTC. Its translation: CASSPNGGRETQYF.

V usage is TRBV6-6 and J usage is TRBJ1-5; D is unclear. There are 12 residues in the CDR3. Germline V gene sequence: CDR1 MNHNY, CDR2 SVGAGI (reference sequence). Trimming pared 6 bases from V and 0 bases from J, leaving 3 bases between. CDR3 sequence (DNA): TGTGCCAGCAGGGCTAGCAATCAGCCCCAGCATTTT. It is translated as CASRASNQPQHF.

This clone was counted only a few times. V gene TRBV7-3 combines with J gene TRBJ1-6; no reliable D call. Trimming took 5 bases from V and 8 from J, leaving 10 bases between them. The CDR3 runs to 13 residues. Germline V CDR1 and CDR2: SGHTA, FQGTGA. The CDR3 is CASSRTTDSPLHF. For the CDR3, the DNA is TGTGCCAGCAGCCGAACCACCGATTCACCCCTCCACTTT.

This chain joins TRBV19 and TRBJ2-3; TRBD2 agrees at 10 bases. Losses at the gene ends were 3 bases for V and 3 bases for J; bases not matched to a gene: 6. Germline lookup yields CDR1 LNHDA and CDR2 SQIVND (reference sequence). This CDR3 has 16 amino acids. This CDR3 reads CASSIIAGGITDTQYF. The CDR3 DNA follows: TGTGCCAGTAGTATTATAGCGGGGGGAATTACAGATACGCAGTATTTT.

Only a few counts were recorded for this clone. The gene calls are TRBV5-1 and TRBJ2-2, with D uncertain. The CDR3 covers 14 residues. The V gene lost 4 bases and the J gene lost 2 bases, with 9 bases spanning the gap. Germline V gene lookup returns CDR1 SGHRS and CDR2 YFSETQ. This chain's CDR3 is CASSIDPNTGELFF. Here the CDR3 DNA reads TGCGCCAGCAGCATAGACCCCAACACCGGGGAGCTGTTTTTT.

About this clone itself: The junction shows a germline mismatch at one end, possibly a read error. The chain has TRBV7-7 and TRBJ2-5; the D is unclear. This CDR3 spans 13 amino acids. The V gene's germline CDR1 is SSHAT and CDR2 FNYEAQ (reference sequence). The DNA of the CDR3 is TGTGCTAGCAGCTTAGCACCCCAAGAGACCCAGTACTTC. It translates to CASSLAPQETQYF.

The rearrangement uses TRBV9 and TRBJ2-2; D gene unclear. V dropped 0 bases and J dropped 3 bases, with 3 bases sitting between them. This CDR3 is built from 13 residues. The germline V gene has CDR1 SGDLS and CDR2 YYNGEE. The CDR3 DNA reads as TGTGCCAGCAGCGTAGAGGACACCGGGGAGCTGTTTTTT. Its translation is CASSVEDTGELFF.

The chain employs TRBV19 and TRBJ2-3, with TRBD2 matching 9 bases. From germline, CDR1 is LNHDA and CDR2 SQIVND (reference sequence). The CDR3 is made up of 14 amino acids. V shed 8 bases and J 2 bases; nucleotides not matched to a gene: 5. The CDR3 is CASGAGGLTDTQYF. The CDR3 DNA follows: TGTGCCAGTGGAGCGGGGGGACTCACAGATACGCAGTATTTT.

The J gene is TRBJ1-1, the V gene TRBV14; no definite D call. The CDR3 has 13 amino acids. Trimming pared 2 bases from V and 1 base from J, leaving 5 bases between. The germline V gene encodes CDR1 SGHDN and CDR2 FVKESK. CDR3 coding DNA: TGTGCCAGCAGCCAACAGCAGAACACTGAAGCTTTCTTT. Its translation: CASSQQQNTEAFF. The variable domain in full, with the rest retrieved from reference TRBV14 and TRBJ1-1, is EAGVTQFPSHSVIEKGQTVTLRCDPISGHDNLYWYRRVMGKEIKFLLHFVKESKQDESGMPNNRFLAERTGGTYSTLKVQPAELEDSGVYFCASSQQQNTEAFFGQGTRLTVV.

The chain uses TRBV7-3 and TRBJ2-2, with 8 positions matching TRBD1. Germline V gives CDR1 SGHTA, CDR2 FQGTGA. V shed 1 base and J 3 bases; nucleotides not matched to a gene: 7. The CDR3 loop spans 17 amino acids. CDR3 sequence reads: CASSLNGQGAYTGELFF. In nucleotides, the CDR3 is TGTGCCAGCAGCTTAAATGGGCAGGGGGCATACACCGGGGAGCTGTTTTTT.

The gene calls are TRBV4-3 and TRBJ2-3, with no clear D. Trimming shortened V by 1 base and J by 4 bases, and 15 bases separated the two germline ends. Per the germline V gene, CDR1 is LGHNA and CDR2 is YSLEER. This CDR3 is 16 amino acids long. The CDR3 coding sequence is TGCGCCAGCAGCCAAGGCGACGGGCTAAGCGCAGATACGCAGTATTTT. As protein: CASSQGDGLSADTQYF.

This rearrangement joins TRBV30 to TRBJ1-2, with TRBD1 as a possible D gene (6 bases). Germline CDR1 is GTSNPN and CDR2 is SVGIG (reference sequence). This CDR3 has 11 residues. Deletions cut 2 bases from V and 7 bases from J, with 8 bases between. The CDR3 nucleotides read TGTGCCTGGAGTCAGGGGTCTGGCTACACCTTC. Protein: CAWSQGSGYTF. The full variable domain, in which reference TRBV30 and TRBJ1-2 provide the parts outside the CDR3, is SQTIHQWPATLVQPVGSPLSLECTVEGTSNPNLYWYRQAAGRGLQLLFYSVGIGQISSEVPQNLSASRPQDRQFILSSKKLLLSDSGFYLCAWSQGSGYTFGSGTRLTVV.

The gene calls are TRBV11-3 and TRBJ1-2, with D maybe TRBD1 (6 bases). Trimming took 6 bases from V and 4 from J, leaving 15 bases between them. CDR1 is SGHNT and CDR2 is YENEEA in the germline V gene. This CDR3 region has 14 residues. CDR3 coding DNA: TGTGCCAGCAGTCATAAGGGACAAATCTATGGCTACACCTTC. It yields the protein CASSHKGQIYGYTF.

This sequence joins TRBV27 and TRBJ1-1; the D gene is possibly TRBD1 (6 bases). The CDR3 totals 14 residues. Trimming took 3 bases from V and 3 from J, leaving 11 bases between them. CDR1 and CDR2 from the germline V gene are MNHEY and SMNVEV (reference sequence). CDR3 amino acids: CASSLSNRDTEAFF. CDR3 DNA sequence: TGTGCCAGCAGTTTGTCTAACAGGGACACTGAAGCTTTCTTT.

The chain couples TRBV5-6 to TRBJ1-1; D uncertain. The CDR3 contains 12 residues. The ends were cut back, 4 bases at V and 5 bases at J, with 9 bases in the middle. Germline V gene sequence: CDR1 SGHDT, CDR2 YYEEEE. CDR3 protein: CASSHPGTEAFF. CDR3 nucleotide sequence: TGTGCCAGCAGCCACCCGGGGACTGAAGCTTTCTTT. Combining the CDR3 with reference TRBV5-6 and TRBJ1-1 gives the whole variable domain DAGVTQSPTHLIKTRGQQVTLRCSPKSGHDTVSWYQQALGQGPQFIFQYYEEEERQRGNFPDRFSGHQFPNYSSELNVNALLLGDSALYLCASSHPGTEAFFGQGTRLTVV.

The chain has TRBV7-8 and TRBJ1-2, with D unclear. CDR1 and CDR2 (germline): SGHVS, FQNEAQ. The germline V and J ends were trimmed by 1 base and 8 bases, with 20 bases remaining between them. This CDR3 is built from 16 residues. The CDR3 DNA follows: TGTGCCAGCAGCTTAGGAGTAGGACCCCTGCTGAGGGGCTACACCTTC. The encoded protein is CASSLGVGPLLRGYTF.

The chain has TRBV11-1 and TRBJ1-1, with TRBD1 identical over 7 bases. Trimming cost V 5 bases and J 1 base; bases outside gene matches: 13. The CDR3 totals 17 residues. Germline CDR1 is SGHAT and CDR2 is FQDESV (reference sequence). CDR3 DNA: TGTGCCAGCAGCCGTGGGACAGCTAAACTGGCGAACACTGAAGCTTTCTTT. Amino acid sequence: CASSRGTAKLANTEAFF.

The chain combines TRBV19 with TRBJ1-6; no definite D call. Per germline, CDR1 LNHDA and CDR2 SQIVND (reference sequence). Trimming cost V 4 bases and J 2 bases, with 9 bases left between them. The CDR3 covers 15 residues. CDR3 bases: TGTGCCAGTAGTACTAAGATAACCTATAATTCACCCCTCCACTTT. It encodes CASSTKITYNSPLHF.

The chain couples TRBV6-5 to TRBJ1-4; no definite D call. The CDR3 is 11 amino acids. Germline-derived CDR1 and CDR2 are MNHEY and SVGAGI. Trimming pared 8 bases from V and 7 bases from J, leaving 8 bases between. CDR3 nucleotides: TGTGCCAGCGGCCCCCCTGAAAAACTGTTTTTT. It translates to CASGPPEKLFF.

This chain joins TRBV27 and TRBJ1-1; 8 nucleotides agree with TRBD1. The CDR3 has 16 amino acids. V shed 5 bases, J shed 3 bases, and the junction held 11 bases outside the gene matches. Germline CDR1 is MNHEY and CDR2 is SMNVEV (reference sequence). CDR3 loop: CASSPGTGRSYTEAFF. In nucleotides, the CDR3 is TGTGCCAGCAGTCCTGGGACAGGTCGATCCTACACTGAAGCTTTCTTT.

V usage is TRBV27 and J usage is TRBJ2-7; 8 positions agree with TRBD1. V lost 5 bases and J lost 3; bases outside the gene matches: 6. The V gene's germline CDR1 is MNHEY and CDR2 SMNVEV (reference sequence). The CDR3 is 14 residues long. CDR3 DNA sequence: TGTGCCAGCAGTCTTCAGGGGGCGGGCTACGAGCAGTACTTC. This codes for CASSLQGAGYEQYF.

This clone has more than one count but fewer than ten. The chain uses TRBV7-2 and TRBJ1-1; D is unresolved. Germline V gives CDR1 SGHTA, CDR2 FQGNSA. This CDR3 contains 15 residues. The V end lost 6 bases, the J end lost 0 bases, and 14 bases lay between the germline ends. The CDR3 DNA is TGTGCCAGCAGACGTAGGAGCGGGGTGAACACTGAAGCTTTCTTT. This encodes CASRRRSGVNTEAFF.

Details on this clone: One end of the junction is discordant with germline, which a read error may explain. The chain has TRBV7-7 and TRBJ2-7, with TRBD1 identical over 8 bases. Per germline, CDR1 SSHAT and CDR2 FNYEAQ (reference sequence). This CDR3 spans 13 amino acids. The CDR3 coding sequence is TGTGCTAGCAGTAAAACAGGGGGCTACGAGCAGTACTTC. Residues: CASSKTGGYEQYF.

As to this clone: The sample holds other DNA sequences that translate to the same CDR3. This rearrangement joins TRBV7-3 to TRBJ1-5; D unresolved. Germline CDR1 SGHTA, CDR2 FQGTGA. V shed 2 bases and J shed 4 bases, with 6 bases lying between them. CDR3 length: 13 amino acids. This CDR3 is CASSLGQNQPQHF. CDR3 DNA: TGTGCCAGCAGCTTAGGCCAGAATCAGCCCCAGCATTTT. The variable domain in full, completed from reference TRBV7-3 and TRBJ1-5, reads GAGVSQTPSNKVTEKGKYVELRCDPISGHTALYWYRQSLGQGPEFLIYFQGTGAADDSGLPNDRFFAVRPEGSVSTLKIQRTERGDSAVYLCASSLGQNQPQHFGDGTRLSIL.

The V and J genes are TRBV7-6 and TRBJ2-2, with D uncertain. The V and J ends lost 2 bases and 6 bases respectively, with 7 bases between them. CDR1 is SGHVS and CDR2 is FNYEAQ in the germline V gene. This CDR3 has 13 residues. CDR3 nucleotide sequence: TGTGCCAGCAGCTTAAGGGTGCCCGGGGAGCTGTTTTTT. It encodes CASSLRVPGELFF. The full variable domain, with the rest looked up from reference TRBV7-6 and TRBJ2-2, is GAGVSQSPRYKVTKRGQDVALRCDPISGHVSLYWYRQALGQGPEFLTYFNYEAQQDKSGLPNDRFSAERPEGSISTLTIQRTEQRDSAMYRCASSLRVPGELFFGEGSRLTVL.

The chain employs TRBV11-3 and TRBJ2-2; D possibly matches TRBD1 or TRBD2 (5 bases each). V dropped 4 bases and J dropped 2 bases, with 14 bases sitting between them. The CDR3 runs to 16 residues. Germline CDR1 is SGHNT and CDR2 is YENEEA. Here the CDR3 reads CASSYSLGPNTGELFF. DNA of the CDR3: TGTGCCAGCAGCTATAGTCTGGGACCTAACACCGGGGAGCTGTTTTTT.

This clone was seen only a few times. The CDR3 loop reads CASSTGTTEAFF. The CDR3 nucleotides read TGTGCCAGCAGTACAGGGACCACTGAAGCTTTCTTT. This chain uses TRBV27 with TRBJ1-1; a weak D match, TRBD1 (6 bases). The V gene's germline CDR1 is MNHEY and CDR2 SMNVEV (reference sequence). The CDR3 sequence is 12 residues long. Trimming removed 5 bases at V and 4 bases at J, with 8 bases between.